The 27 T cell receptor beta chains below all came from one sample that was sequenced in a study of shared clonotypes between healthy human individuals. It was CD45RO-negative cells, positively selected for CCR7, that made up naive CD8 cells, with terminally differentiated effector memory CD45RA+ cells excluded. Measured with immunoSEQ multiplex PCR; TCRdb has only the in-frame clones, and not every one. The sample yields 760,000 or so clones, about 96% seen once. Input material: naive CD8+ T cells sorted from blood. These TCRs come from a man aged 30 to 39 in good health.

About this clone: Within the sample, other DNA sequences also encode this same CDR3. The V call is TRBV29-1, the J call TRBJ1-1; D uncertain. V lost 2 bases to trimming and J lost 0 bases, with 4 bases between them. This CDR3 region has 12 residues. CDR1 and CDR2 (germline): SQVTM, ANQGSEA. The DNA of the CDR3 is TGCAGCGTTGAAACAGTGAACACTGAAGCTTTCTTT. It translates to CSVETVNTEAFF.

This clone was seen a single time. The chain combines TRBV5-4 with TRBJ1-1; D unclear. The CDR3 length is 13 residues. V was clipped by 6 bases and J by 4 bases, with 13 bases between them. Germline values: CDR1 SGHNT, CDR2 YYREEE (reference sequence). The CDR3 reads CASIILGTTEAFF. For the CDR3, the DNA is TGTGCCAGCATCATATTGGGAACCACTGAAGCTTTCTTT.

This chain joins TRBV25-1 and TRBJ2-1, with 7 bases that match TRBD1. Germline V lookup: CDR1 MGHDK, CDR2 SYGVNS. This CDR3 comprises 16 residues. After removal of 1 base from V and 2 bases from J, the junction contained 5 bases not matched to a gene. For the CDR3, the DNA is TGTGCCAGCAGTGAATCGAGTAGGGGGCCCTACAATGAGCAGTTCTTC. Amino acid sequence: CASSESSRGPYNEQFF.

This clone has only one observation. CDR3: CASSLQDRVYEQYF. CDR3 coding DNA: TGTGCCAGCAGTTTGCAGGACAGGGTTTACGAGCAGTACTTC. The chain has TRBV27 and TRBJ2-7; 8 bases match TRBD1. V gave up 3 bases and J gave up 4 bases; unmatched junction bases: 5. Germline V lookup: CDR1 MNHEY, CDR2 SMNVEV (reference sequence). CDR3 size: 14 residues.

The V and J genes are TRBV28 and TRBJ1-4; D uncertain. This CDR3 is 16 amino acids long. Trimming shortened V by 5 bases and J by 0 bases, and 13 bases separated the two germline ends. Germline CDR1 is MDHEN and CDR2 is SYDVKM. In DNA, the CDR3 is TGTGCCAGCAGTCTGGCCCGGGGATCAACTAATGAAAAACTGTTTTTT. Protein sequence: CASSLARGSTNEKLFF.

The chain has TRBV5-1 and TRBJ2-4; possibly TRBD1 or TRBD2 for D (6 bases each). Germline CDR1 is SGHRS and CDR2 is YFSETQ. V dropped 3 bases and J dropped 0 bases, with 16 bases sitting between them. The CDR3 loop spans 17 amino acids. The CDR3 bases are TGCGCCAGCAGCTCCAATTGGCGGGACATAGCCAAAAACATTCAGTACTTC. Translation: CASSSNWRDIAKNIQYF.

The genes are TRBV27 and TRBJ2-1; D remains ambiguous. The length of the CDR3 is 13 residues. CDR1 is MNHEY, CDR2 SMNVEV, per germline (reference sequence). Trimming took 5 bases from V and 5 from J, leaving 10 bases between them. The CDR3 DNA reads TGTGCCAGCAGTGAGGTCCCGGACAATGAGCAGTTCTTC. Protein: CASSEVPDNEQFF.

This chain connects TRBV27 to TRBJ2-7, with TRBD1 matching over 7 bases. After removal of 1 base from V and 2 bases from J, the junction contained 5 bases not matched to a gene. Germline V CDR1 and CDR2: MNHEY, SMNVEV (reference sequence). The CDR3 length is 15 residues. As DNA, the CDR3 is TGTGCCAGCAGTTTATACAGGACAGGACCCTACGAGCAGTACTTC. Translated, it gives CASSLYRTGPYEQYF.

This clone was observed once. This chain links TRBV10-1 with TRBJ2-1; D possibly corresponds to TRBD2 (6 bases). This CDR3 contains 13 residues. In germline, CDR1 is WNHNN, CDR2 SYGVQD (reference sequence). Trimming cost V 4 bases and J 7 bases, with 11 bases left between them. The CDR3 spells CASSARETNEQFF. The CDR3 nucleotides read TGCGCCAGCAGTGCACGGGAGACGAATGAGCAGTTCTTC.

This clone was picked up a small number of times. This chain uses TRBV5-4 with TRBJ2-7, with 8 bases that match TRBD1. Looked up from germline, CDR1 is SGHNT and CDR2 is YYREEE (reference sequence). The length of the CDR3 is 15 residues. With V trimmed by 4 bases and J by 0 bases, 6 bases remained unmatched. The CDR3 region is CASSGGQGISYEQYF. The CDR3 nucleotides are TGTGCCAGCAGCGGCGGACAGGGAATCTCCTACGAGCAGTACTTC.

V gene TRBV7-9 combines with J gene TRBJ1-1, with D hard to call. The CDR3 contains 15 residues. Germline loops: CDR1 SEHNR, CDR2 FQNEAQ (reference sequence). V was shortened by 5 bases and J by 0 bases, with 13 bases between the two germline ends. The CDR3 region has the DNA TGTGCCAGCAGCGCACACCGGGCCCTGAACACTGAAGCTTTCTTT. Protein sequence: CASSAHRALNTEAFF.

Regarding this clone: Other nucleotide sequences in the sample specify the same CDR3. The rearrangement links TRBV19 to TRBJ2-7; 8 bases are a match to TRBD1. The CDR3 is 14 residues long. V lost 3 bases, J lost 0 bases, and 1 base stayed unmatched. Looked up from germline, CDR1 is LNHDA and CDR2 is SQIVND (reference sequence). CDR3 sequence (DNA): TGTGCCAGTAGTATGACAGGGGCCTCCTACGAGCAGTACTTC. Translated: CASSMTGASYEQYF.

The V gene is TRBV7-9, the J gene TRBJ2-7; 8 positions agree with TRBD2. V dropped 7 bases and J dropped 2; count of bases not matched to a gene: 4. This CDR3 region has 13 residues. The germline V gene encodes CDR1 SEHNR and CDR2 FQNEAQ (reference sequence). For the CDR3, the DNA is TGTGCCAGCACCGAGCGGGAGCCCTACGAGCAGTACTTC. Protein: CASTEREPYEQYF.

The chain recombines TRBV6-4 with TRBJ1-3; D is unresolved. The germline V gene encodes CDR1 MRHNA and CDR2 SNTAGT. This CDR3 contains 15 residues. The V gene lost 6 bases and the J gene lost 0 bases, with 12 bases spanning the gap. In nucleotides, the CDR3 is TGTGCCAGCAGATTACCTGGGGTCTCTGGAAACACCATATATTTT. Its translation is CASRLPGVSGNTIYF.

V is TRBV9 and J is TRBJ2-1; D perhaps matches TRBD2 (5 bases). V gave up 4 bases and J gave up 5 bases, with 13 bases separating them. The V gene's germline CDR1 is SGDLS and CDR2 YYNGEE. This CDR3 has 14 amino acids. The CDR3 loop reads CASSREVGDNEQFF. DNA for the CDR3: TGTGCCAGCAGCCGAGAAGTCGGGGACAATGAGCAGTTCTTC.

CDR3 residues: CASGRLDFNEKLFF. The DNA for the CDR3 is TGTGCCAGTGGACGATTGGACTTTAATGAAAAACTGTTTTTT. V is TRBV9 and J is TRBJ1-4, with no clear D. There are 14 residues in the CDR3. Trimming took off 8 bases at V and 4 bases at J, with 15 bases between the two ends. The germline CDR1 and CDR2 sequences are SGDLS and YYNGEE. Together with reference TRBV9 and TRBJ1-4, the CDR3 gives the full variable domain: DSGVTQTPKHLITATGQRVTLRCSPRSGDLSVYWYQQSLDQGLQFLIQYYNGEERAKGNILERFSAQQFPDLHSELNLSSLELGDSALYFCASGRLDFNEKLFFGSGTQLSVL.

V usage is TRBV5-6 and J usage is TRBJ2-7, with D possibly called TRBD1 or TRBD2 (5 bases each). The CDR3 has 12 amino acids. Germline V gives CDR1 SGHDT, CDR2 YYEEEE. Trimming stripped 3 bases from V and 6 bases from J, with 10 bases between. In DNA, the CDR3 is TGTGCCAGCAGCTGGGGGAACTCCGAGCAGTACTTC. It yields the protein CASSWGNSEQYF.

For this clone: Sequence at one end of the junction differs from germline and may be a read error. V is TRBV20-1 and J is TRBJ2-1, with D uncertain. Germline V gene lookup returns CDR1 DFQATT and CDR2 SNEGSKA (reference sequence). The CDR3 has 10 amino acids. CDR3 region: CSARGQATLF. The CDR3 region has the DNA TGCAGTGCTAGAGGGCAGGCCACACTCTTC.

This clone was seen once. This chain joins TRBV27 and TRBJ2-7; no definite D call. V gave up 0 bases and J gave up 2 bases, with 11 bases separating them. The CDR3 has 15 residues. Germline V CDR1 and CDR2: MNHEY, SMNVEV (reference sequence). This CDR3 reads CASSLSPDGAYEQYF. The CDR3 region has the DNA TGTGCCAGCAGTTTATCTCCGGACGGAGCCTACGAGCAGTACTTC.

This chain uses TRBV7-9 with TRBJ1-1, with D possibly being TRBD1 (5 bases). This CDR3 region has 13 residues. The germline V gene encodes CDR1 SEHNR and CDR2 FQNEAQ (reference sequence). V was cut by 5 bases and J by 3 bases, with 10 bases left in between. CDR3 region: CASSNGGDTEAFF. CDR3 DNA: TGTGCCAGCAGCAATGGAGGGGACACTGAAGCTTTCTTT.

This chain links TRBV10-1 with TRBJ2-1, with 11 bases lining up with TRBD1. J gave up 3 bases and V 8 bases, and 3 bases lay outside the gene matches. The CDR3 consists of 14 residues. The germline V gene has CDR1 WNHNN and CDR2 SYGVQD (reference sequence). In DNA form, the CDR3 reads TGCGCCAGCTCAGGGACAGGGGGCTACAATGAGCAGTTCTTC. The encoded protein is CASSGTGGYNEQFF.

The chain employs TRBV27 and TRBJ1-4, with D maybe TRBD1 (5 bases). The germline V and J ends were trimmed by 6 bases and 4 bases, with 12 bases remaining between them. The length of the CDR3 is 14 residues. Germline assignment: CDR1 MNHEY and CDR2 SMNVEV (reference sequence). In DNA form, the CDR3 reads TGTGCCAGCAGGAAAGGGGCCGTTAATGAAAAACTGTTTTTT. It yields the protein CASRKGAVNEKLFF.

V and J are TRBV29-1 and TRBJ2-5; possibly TRBD1 for D (8 bases). Trimming left V 1 base short and J 4 bases short, with 22 bases between. This CDR3 spans 17 amino acids. The germline V gene has CDR1 SQVTM and CDR2 ANQGSEA. CDR3 loop: CSVEAHSLDREGETQYF. The CDR3 DNA is TGCAGCGTTGAAGCCCACTCCCTGGACAGGGAGGGAGAGACCCAGTACTTC.

To note about this clone: This same CDR3 is encoded by further DNA sequences in the sample. J is TRBJ1-1 and V is TRBV2; D unclear. There are 11 residues in the CDR3. Germline V gives CDR1 SNHLY, CDR2 FYNNEI. The V end was cut by 8 bases, the J end by 2 bases, with 6 bases between. CDR3 sequence (DNA): TGTGCCAGCTCAAGTAACACTGAAGCTTTCTTT. It translates to CASSSNTEAFF.

The chain couples TRBV5-1 to TRBJ1-4, with TRBD1 matching 9 bases. Germline V gene lookup returns CDR1 SGHRS and CDR2 YFSETQ. CDR3 length: 18 amino acids. V lost 0 bases and J lost 3; bases outside the gene matches: 9. DNA of the CDR3: TGCGCCAGCAGCTTGGTAGTAGAAGGGACAGGGTCTAATGAAAAACTGTTTTTT. This codes for CASSLVVEGTGSNEKLFF.

In DNA, the CDR3 is TGCGCCAGCAGCCAGAGGGCCGGGGAGCTGTTTTTT. Protein sequence: CASSQRAGELFF. This chain uses TRBV4-1 with TRBJ2-2, with a weak D call TRBD2 (5 bases). This CDR3 contains 12 residues. V lost 3 bases and J lost 6, with 5 bases in between. Germline CDR1 MGHRA, CDR2 YSYEKL.

This chain uses TRBV29-1 with TRBJ1-2; D is uncertain. CDR1 is SQVTM, CDR2 ANQGSEA, per germline. The CDR3 spans 12 residues. Trimming removed 5 bases at V and 4 bases at J, with 11 bases between. CDR3 DNA sequence: TGCAGCGTTCCGGCACGGGCCTATGGCTACACCTTC. Translated: CSVPARAYGYTF. Full variable domain (missing parts from reference TRBV29-1 and TRBJ1-2): SAVISQKPSRDICQRGTSLTIQCQVDSQVTMMFWYRQQPGQSLTLIATANQGSEATYESGFVIDKFPISRPNLTFSTLTVSNMSPEDSSIYLCSVPARAYGYTFGSGTRLTVV.